The rows below give T cell receptor beta chains drawn from one sample of a study of blood T cell repertoires in COVID-19. Sequencing was performed with immunoSEQ multiplex PCR; in TCRdb, only in-frame clones are kept and a portion is missing. The data show about 59,000 clones, less than 80% seen once. The sequenced material came from peripheral blood. The origin of the receptors is a man aged 55-75 years with acute or convalescent COVID-19. Each CDR3 is given with its conserved first and last residue. The order of the fields is clone size, V gene, D gene, J gene, CDR3 DNA, CDR3 protein. A D gene is named only where the DNA matches it firmly. The size entry is marked missing in some rows and otherwise reads once, few, many or a size class.

clone_size: .
v_call: TRBV27
d_call: .
j_call: TRBJ1-4
cdr3_nt: TGTGCCAGCAGTCCCAGTGCAACTAATGAAAAACTGTTTTTT
cdr3_aa: CASSPSATNEKLFF

clone_size: .
v_call: TRBV19
d_call: .
j_call: TRBJ1-1
cdr3_nt: TGTGCCAGTAGTATTCAGGCACAGACCGAAGCTTTCTTT
cdr3_aa: CASSIQAQTEAFF

clone_size: .
v_call: TRBV7-3
d_call: .
j_call: TRBJ2-2
cdr3_nt: TGTGCCAGCAGCAGCGACAGGAACACCGGGGAGCTGTTTTTT
cdr3_aa: CASSSDRNTGELFF

clone_size: .
v_call: TRBV19
d_call: TRBD2
j_call: TRBJ2-4
cdr3_nt: TGTGCCAGTAGAAAATTAACTAGCGGGAGTGACATTCAGTACTTC
cdr3_aa: CASRKLTSGSDIQYF

clone_size: once
v_call: TRBV4-3
d_call: TRBD1
j_call: TRBJ1-2
cdr3_nt: TGCGCCAGCAGCCAAGATTATCGGGGACAGGGATATGGCTACACCTTC
cdr3_aa: CASSQDYRGQGYGYTF

clone_size: few
v_call: TRBV7-9
d_call: TRBD2
j_call: TRBJ2-7
cdr3_nt: TGTGCCAGCAGCGAGCGGGACGGCTACGAGCAGTACTTC
cdr3_aa: CASSERDGYEQYF

clone_size: .
v_call: TRBV7-6
d_call: .
j_call: TRBJ2-2
cdr3_nt: TGTGCCAGCAGCTTATTAGCGGGACAGATGAGCACCGGGGAGCTGTTTTTT
cdr3_aa: CASSLLAGQMSTGELFF

clone_size: .
v_call: TRBV6-5
d_call: .
j_call: TRBJ1-5
cdr3_nt: TGTGCCAGCAGCAAACGGACAGTAGGCAATCAGCCCCAGCATTTT
cdr3_aa: CASSKRTVGNQPQHF

clone_size: .
v_call: TRBV15
d_call: TRBD1
j_call: TRBJ1-5
cdr3_nt: TGTGCCACCAGCAGGATCGACAGGGTAGGTCAGCCCCAGCATTTT
cdr3_aa: CATSRIDRVGQPQHF

clone_size: .
v_call: TRBV7-8
d_call: .
j_call: TRBJ1-1
cdr3_nt: TGTGCCAGCAGCTTAGAGGGGCTTAGCACTGAAGCTTTCTTT
cdr3_aa: CASSLEGLSTEAFF

clone_size: .
v_call: TRBV27
d_call: .
j_call: TRBJ2-1
cdr3_nt: TGTGCCAGCAGAAACCGGGACACATCGGCGGTGGAGTTCTTC
cdr3_aa: CASRNRDTSAVEFF

clone_size: once
v_call: TRBV28
d_call: .
j_call: TRBJ1-1
cdr3_nt: TGTGCCAGCAGTTTATTTGCCGGGTCTAACACTGAAGCTTTCTTT
cdr3_aa: CASSLFAGSNTEAFF

clone_size: .
v_call: TRBV6-5
d_call: .
j_call: TRBJ2-3
cdr3_nt: TGTGCCAGCAGTTACCTAAAGACAGATACGCAGTATTTT
cdr3_aa: CASSYLKTDTQYF

clone_size: .
v_call: TRBV3-1/TRBV3-2
d_call: .
j_call: TRBJ2-4
cdr3_nt: TGTGCCAGCAGCCAACGAGGGAAAAACATTCAGTACTTC
cdr3_aa: CASSQRGKNIQYF

clone_size: few
v_call: TRBV29-1
d_call: .
j_call: TRBJ1-2
cdr3_nt: TGCAGCGTTGAGAGGGACTTAGGCTACACCTTC
cdr3_aa: CSVERDLGYTF

clone_size: medium-sized
v_call: TRBV5-1
d_call: .
j_call: TRBJ2-7
cdr3_nt: TGCGCCAGCAGCTTGGAATACCCTAGGGAGCAGTACTTC
cdr3_aa: CASSLEYPREQYF

clone_size: few
v_call: TRBV29-1
d_call: TRBD1
j_call: TRBJ1-5
cdr3_nt: TGCAGCGTTCTTAGTGGGACAGGGAGTCAGCCCCAGCATTTT
cdr3_aa: CSVLSGTGSQPQHF

clone_size: few
v_call: TRBV7-9
d_call: TRBD1
j_call: TRBJ1-2
cdr3_nt: TGTGCCAGCAGCCTCCGGGACAGGGGCTACACCTTC
cdr3_aa: CASSLRDRGYTF

clone_size: .
v_call: TRBV5-1
d_call: TRBD2
j_call: TRBJ2-5
cdr3_nt: TGCGCCACAGGGACTAGCGGCACGGGCCAGTACTTC
cdr3_aa: CATGTSGTGQYF

clone_size: once
v_call: TRBV28
d_call: .
j_call: TRBJ1-4
cdr3_nt: TGTGCCAGCAGTTTTTCAGGGGTTGGGGAAAAACTGTTTTTT
cdr3_aa: CASSFSGVGEKLFF

clone_size: .
v_call: TRBV28
d_call: TRBD1
j_call: TRBJ2-7
cdr3_nt: TGTGCCAGCGGACTGACAGGGGGCAACGAGCAGTACTTC
cdr3_aa: CASGLTGGNEQYF

clone_size: few
v_call: TRBV13
d_call: .
j_call: TRBJ1-3
cdr3_nt: TGTGCCAGCAGCTTAGCGGGGATTATTGGAAACACCATATATTTT
cdr3_aa: CASSLAGIIGNTIYF

clone_size: .
v_call: TRBV28
d_call: TRBD2
j_call: TRBJ2-2
cdr3_nt: TGTGCCAGCAGACCCCTAGCGGGGCGCCTCCAGCCCGGGGAGCTGTTTTTT
cdr3_aa: CASRPLAGRLQPGELFF

clone_size: .
v_call: TRBV6-5
d_call: TRBD2
j_call: TRBJ2-1
cdr3_nt: TGTGCCAGCCTTTCGACTAGCGGAGACAATGAGCAGTTCTTC
cdr3_aa: CASLSTSGDNEQFF

clone_size: once
v_call: TRBV2
d_call: TRBD1
j_call: TRBJ1-2
cdr3_nt: TGTGCCAGCAGGGCGACAGGGATAAGGAGCTATGGCTACACCTTC
cdr3_aa: CASRATGIRSYGYTF

clone_size: .
v_call: TRBV7-2
d_call: .
j_call: TRBJ2-2
cdr3_nt: TGTGCCAGCAGCTTAGTTGCAGGGTTCCGCGGGGAGCTGTTTTTT
cdr3_aa: CASSLVAGFRGELFF

clone_size: .
v_call: TRBV2
d_call: .
j_call: TRBJ1-2
cdr3_nt: TGTGCCAGCAGTGGACAGGCCGAACCTGGCTACACCTTC
cdr3_aa: CASSGQAEPGYTF

clone_size: .
v_call: TRBV7-2
d_call: TRBD1
j_call: TRBJ2-1
cdr3_nt: TGTGCCAGCAGCTTATATATGAGTGGGACAGGGAGACACAATGAGCAGTTCTTC
cdr3_aa: CASSLYMSGTGRHNEQFF

clone_size: once
v_call: TRBV29-1
d_call: .
j_call: TRBJ2-5
cdr3_nt: TGCAGCGTTTTTTTGGCGGAAACTCAAGAGACCCAGTACTTC
cdr3_aa: CSVFLAETQETQYF

clone_size: .
v_call: TRBV10-1
d_call: TRBD2
j_call: TRBJ2-2
cdr3_nt: TGCGCCAGCACCCGGACTAGCGGAGGCACCAACACCGGGGAGCTGTTTTTT
cdr3_aa: CASTRTSGGTNTGELFF

clone_size: few
v_call: TRBV10-3
d_call: TRBD2
j_call: TRBJ2-2
cdr3_nt: TGTGCCAGCTCACCTAGCGGGAACACCGGGGAGCTGTTTTTT
cdr3_aa: CASSPSGNTGELFF

clone_size: few
v_call: TRBV16
d_call: TRBD2
j_call: TRBJ2-7
cdr3_nt: TGTGCCAGCAGCCTTAGCGGGAGCTCCTACGAGCAGTACTTC
cdr3_aa: CASSLSGSSYEQYF